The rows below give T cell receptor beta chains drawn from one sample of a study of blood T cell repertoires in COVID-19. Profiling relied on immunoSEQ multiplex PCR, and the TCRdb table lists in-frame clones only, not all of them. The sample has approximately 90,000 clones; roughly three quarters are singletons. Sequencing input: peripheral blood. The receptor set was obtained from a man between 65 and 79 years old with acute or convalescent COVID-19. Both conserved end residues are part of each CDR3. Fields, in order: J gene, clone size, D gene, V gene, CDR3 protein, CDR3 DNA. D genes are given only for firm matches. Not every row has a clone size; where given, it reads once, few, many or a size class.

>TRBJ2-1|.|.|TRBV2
CASSQEAEAYNEQFF
TGTGCCAGCTCACAAGAGGCGGAGGCCTACAATGAGCAGTTCTTC
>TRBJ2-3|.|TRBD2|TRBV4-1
CASSQDGASGGGDTQYF
TGCGCCAGCAGCCAAGATGGAGCTAGCGGGGGGGGAGATACGCAGTATTTT
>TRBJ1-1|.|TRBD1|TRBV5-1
CASSWGTGEGAFF
TGCGCCAGCAGCTGGGGGACAGGCGAAGGTGCTTTCTTT
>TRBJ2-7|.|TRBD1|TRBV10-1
CASSDSGTGFREQYF
TGCGCCAGCAGTGACTCCGGGACAGGGTTCCGCGAGCAGTACTTC
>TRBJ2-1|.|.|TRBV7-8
CASSLAWYYDTYNEQFF
TGTGCCAGCAGCTTAGCGTGGTACTATGATACCTACAATGAGCAGTTCTTC
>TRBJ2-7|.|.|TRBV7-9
CASSFQGYEQYF
TGTGCCAGCAGCTTTCAGGGGTACGAGCAGTACTTC
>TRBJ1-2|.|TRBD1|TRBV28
CASSETQGQGANGYTF
TGTGCCAGCAGTGAAACACAGGGACAGGGGGCCAATGGCTACACCTTC
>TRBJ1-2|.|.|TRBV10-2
CASSESGRNYGYTF
TGCGCCAGCAGTGAGTCGGGGAGAAACTATGGCTACACCTTC
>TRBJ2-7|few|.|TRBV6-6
CASSYSQGPYEQYF
TGTGCCAGCAGTTACTCTCAGGGGCCCTACGAGCAGTACTTC
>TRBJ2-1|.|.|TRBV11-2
CASSLGASRNNEQFF
TGTGCCAGCAGCTTAGGGGCTAGCCGCAACAATGAGCAGTTCTTC